The 22 T cell receptor beta chains presented below share a single source sample, sequenced in a study of a mutant IDH1 vaccine in newly diagnosed glioma. Sequencing used immunoSEQ multiplex PCR; TCRdb keeps in-frame clones, though not all of them. This table holds 85,000 to 100,000 clones, approximately 83% found once. The time point denotes: baseline, week 1 (first vaccination visit). The treatment: pre-vaccination baseline after standard-of-care therapy. The sample here was PBMCs, taken from a glioma patient treated with radiotherapy, temozolomide or both. The receptors were gathered from a woman aged 50 to 60 with glioma.

The rearrangement uses TRBV5-8 and TRBJ2-5; a weak D match, TRBD2 (5 bases). Germline V gene sequence: CDR1 SGHTS, CDR2 YDEGEE. The CDR3 totals 14 residues. Trimming stripped 1 base from V and 3 bases from J, with 10 bases between. The CDR3 region has the DNA TGTGCCAGCAGCTTGAGCGGTCCGGAAGAGACCCAGTACTTC. Its translation: CASSLSGPEETQYF.

This chain links TRBV2 with TRBJ2-7; 9 bases align to TRBD1. The germline gives CDR1 SNHLY, CDR2 FYNNEI. The CDR3 contains 15 residues. The V segment lost 8 bases and the J segment 1 base; nucleotides outside the gene matches: 9. The CDR3 reads CASLGGGQGSYEQYF. For the CDR3, the DNA is TGTGCCAGCCTTGGGGGGGGACAGGGATCCTACGAGCAGTACTTC.

The chain combines TRBV7-9 with TRBJ2-3, with D perhaps matching TRBD2 (6 bases). CDR1 is SEHNR, CDR2 FQNEAQ, per germline (reference sequence). The ends were cut back, 8 bases at V and 3 bases at J, with 15 bases in the middle. The CDR3 is 14 residues long. This CDR3 is CASVGSFDTDTQYF. As DNA, the CDR3 is TGTGCCAGCGTCGGGAGCTTTGATACAGATACGCAGTATTTT.

The genes are TRBV5-1 and TRBJ1-2; D gene uncertain. The CDR3 sequence is 13 residues long. V was trimmed by 4 bases and J by 1 base, leaving 8 bases between them. Germline CDR1 SGHRS, CDR2 YFSETQ. The CDR3 DNA follows: TGCGCCAGCAGCCCTGCCGATAACTATGGCTACACCTTC. It specifies CASSPADNYGYTF.

The rearrangement links TRBV9 to TRBJ1-5, with D maybe TRBD1 (6 bases). The CDR3 runs 15 residues. V was shortened by 0 bases and J by 7 bases, with 14 bases between the two germline ends. Looked up from germline, CDR1 is SGDLS and CDR2 is YYNGEE. This CDR3 is CASSVEPGVRQPQHF. CDR3 nucleotides: TGTGCCAGCAGCGTAGAACCAGGGGTTAGACAGCCCCAGCATTTT.

The V gene is TRBV5-8, the J gene TRBJ2-3; D unresolved. The germline V and J ends were trimmed by 4 bases and 6 bases, with 9 bases remaining between them. Germline values: CDR1 SGHTS, CDR2 YDEGEE. The CDR3 is 12 amino acids. The CDR3 sequence is CASSGISDTQYF. The CDR3 region has the DNA TGTGCCAGCAGCGGGATCTCGGATACGCAGTATTTT. The full variable domain, its missing parts supplied by reference TRBV5-8 and TRBJ2-3, is EAGVTQSPTHLIKTRGQQATLRCSPISGHTSVYWYQQALGLGLQFLLWYDEGEERNRGNFPPRFSGRQFPNYSSELNVNALELEDSALYLCASSGISDTQYFGPGTRLTVL.

V usage is TRBV14 and J usage is TRBJ2-2; D uncertain. Germline V gene data show CDR1 as SGHDN and CDR2 as FVKESK. This CDR3 has 15 amino acids. V lost 1 base to trimming and J lost 1 base, with 7 bases between them. CDR3 in DNA: TGTGCCAGCAGCCAAGTTTCGGTGAACACCGGGGAGCTGTTTTTT. It yields the protein CASSQVSVNTGELFF. The entire variable domain, with the rest obtained from reference TRBV14 and TRBJ2-2, is as follows: EAGVTQFPSHSVIEKGQTVTLRCDPISGHDNLYWYRRVMGKEIKFLLHFVKESKQDESGMPNNRFLAERTGGTYSTLKVQPAELEDSGVYFCASSQVSVNTGELFFGEGSRLTVL.

The J gene is TRBJ2-7, the V gene TRBV5-1, with D unclear. The CDR3 contains 15 residues. V lost 3 bases and J lost 2, with 15 bases in between. Germline loops: CDR1 SGHRS, CDR2 YFSETQ. The CDR3 sequence: CASSSTEGLPYEQYF. CDR3 nucleotides: TGCGCCAGCAGCTCGACCGAAGGCCTTCCCTACGAGCAGTACTTC.

J is TRBJ1-1 and V is TRBV7-2, with D possibly matching TRBD1 (6 bases). Germline V gene lookup returns CDR1 SGHTA and CDR2 FQGNSA. Trimming removed 5 bases at V and 0 bases at J, with 13 bases between. There are 15 residues in the CDR3. The CDR3 region has the DNA TGTGCCAGCAGCGGTAAAGGACAGTTGAACACTGAAGCTTTCTTT. It specifies CASSGKGQLNTEAFF.

The chain uses TRBV6-5 and TRBJ1-1; TRBD1 matches at 10 bases. The length of the CDR3 is 13 residues. The V segment lost 6 bases and the J segment 9 bases; nucleotides outside the gene matches: 7. CDR1 MNHEY and CDR2 SVGAGI come from the germline V gene. The DNA of the CDR3 is TGTGCCAGCAGAAGGACAGGGGGTCTAAAAGCTTTCTTT. Protein sequence: CASRRTGGLKAFF.

This chain links TRBV2 with TRBJ1-6, with D perhaps TRBD1 (6 bases). Per germline, CDR1 SNHLY and CDR2 FYNNEI. V was trimmed by 8 bases and J by 5 bases, leaving 10 bases between them. The CDR3 is 13 residues long. The CDR3, as DNA: TGTGCCAGCGAGGGGGGGAATAATTCACCCCTCCACTTT. It translates to CASEGGNNSPLHF.

CDR3 coding DNA: TGCAGCGTTGCTAGGGAAGAGACCCAGTACTTC. The encoded protein is CSVAREETQYF. The rearrangement links TRBV29-1 to TRBJ2-5; D ambiguous. The germline V gene encodes CDR1 SQVTM and CDR2 ANQGSEA. The CDR3 length is 11 residues. Trimming cost V 4 bases and J 3 bases, with 6 bases left between them. Drawing the rest from reference TRBV29-1 and TRBJ2-5, the complete variable domain is SAVISQKPSRDICQRGTSLTIQCQVDSQVTMMFWYRQQPGQSLTLIATANQGSEATYESGFVIDKFPISRPNLTFSTLTVSNMSPEDSSIYLCSVAREETQYFGPGTRLLVL.

The V call is TRBV5-8, the J call TRBJ2-6, with a tentative D call TRBD2 (6 bases). Trimming took 4 bases from V and 4 from J, leaving 15 bases between them. Germline CDR1 and CDR2: SGHTS and YDEGEE. The CDR3 is 16 amino acids. The CDR3 sequence is CASSHGGGYGANVLTF. The CDR3 coding sequence is TGTGCCAGCAGCCATGGGGGAGGTTACGGGGCCAACGTCCTGACTTTC.

V gene TRBV7-9 combines with J gene TRBJ1-4; the D gene is possibly TRBD1 (5 bases). The V end was cut by 2 bases, the J end by 6 bases, with 10 bases between. Germline V gene sequence: CDR1 SEHNR, CDR2 FQNEAQ (reference sequence). This CDR3 is built from 14 residues. In DNA form, the CDR3 reads TGTGCCAGCAGCTTACGCCAGGGATATGAAAAACTGTTTTTT. This gives the protein CASSLRQGYEKLFF.

This sequence joins TRBV11-2 and TRBJ1-1, with D perhaps TRBD1 (5 bases). Germline V gives CDR1 SGHAT, CDR2 FQNNGV. The V and J ends lost 6 bases and 8 bases respectively, with 13 bases between them. The CDR3 has 12 residues. Here the CDR3 reads CASRPDRGEAFF. CDR3 nucleotides: TGTGCCAGCAGGCCAGACAGAGGGGAAGCTTTCTTT.

This chain's CDR3 is CASSDPIRDRAYNEQFF. CDR3 nucleotide sequence: TGTGCCAGCAGTGACCCCATTCGGGACAGGGCCTACAATGAGCAGTTCTTC. The V gene is TRBV6-1, the J gene TRBJ2-1; 9 nucleotides agree with TRBD1. Germline V gene sequence: CDR1 MNHNS, CDR2 SASEGT. This CDR3 has 17 amino acids. The V and J ends lost 3 bases and 2 bases, in that order; junction bases with no gene match: 8.

The chain has TRBV7-9 and TRBJ2-2, with D possibly TRBD1 on 6 matching bases. Trimming shortened V by 5 bases and J by 3 bases, and 13 bases separated the two germline ends. This CDR3 has 15 residues. CDR1 SEHNR and CDR2 FQNEAQ come from the germline V gene (reference sequence). The CDR3 nucleotides are TGTGCCAGCAGCCCACCCACAGGGTACACCGGGGAGCTGTTTTTT. Translated: CASSPPTGYTGELFF. The complete variable domain, with remaining parts taken from reference TRBV7-9 and TRBJ2-2, reads DTGVSQNPRHKITKRGQNVTFRCDPISEHNRLYWYRQTLGQGPEFLTYFQNEAQLEKSRLLSDRFSAERPKGSFSTLEIQRTEQGDSAMYLCASSPPTGYTGELFFGEGSRLTVL.

DNA of the CDR3: TGTGCCAGCGTGGGCACAGCTGATCAGCCCCAGCATTTT. This translates into CASVGTADQPQHF. This rearrangement joins TRBV6-1 to TRBJ1-5; D is unclear. This CDR3 is built from 13 residues. Per germline, CDR1 MNHNS and CDR2 SASEGT. The V end was cut by 8 bases, the J end by 5 bases, with 13 bases between.

This sequence joins TRBV11-2 and TRBJ1-1, with TRBD1 matching over 7 bases. Per the germline V gene, CDR1 is SGHAT and CDR2 is FQNNGV. The CDR3 loop spans 14 amino acids. Losses at the gene ends were 2 bases for V and 4 bases for J; bases not matched to a gene: 4. CDR3 sequence: CASSLKGASTEAFF. The DNA for the CDR3 is TGTGCCAGCAGCTTAAAGGGGGCGAGCACTGAAGCTTTCTTT. The variable domain in full, with the rest retrieved from reference TRBV11-2 and TRBJ1-1, is EAGVAQSPRYKIIEKRQSVAFWCNPISGHATLYWYQQILGQGPKLLIQFQNNGVVDDSQLPKDRFSAERLKGVDSTLKIQPAKLEDSAVYLCASSLKGASTEAFFGQGTRLTVV.

This chain joins TRBV6-1 and TRBJ2-7; 8 nucleotides line up with TRBD1. The germline gives CDR1 MNHNS, CDR2 SASEGT. The CDR3 sequence is 15 residues long. The J segment lost 1 base and the V segment lost 8 bases, leaving 10 bases of the junction unmatched. The chain's CDR3 is CASWPGTGQSYEQYF. In DNA form, the CDR3 reads TGTGCCAGCTGGCCCGGGACAGGACAGTCCTACGAGCAGTACTTC.

The chain carries TRBV30 and TRBJ1-6; D gene uncertain. V shed 3 bases and J shed 5 bases, with 14 bases lying between them. CDR3 size: 15 residues. Per the germline V gene, CDR1 is GTSNPN and CDR2 is SVGIG (reference sequence). DNA of the CDR3: TGTGCCTGGAGAGGTCCGGGATTCCATAATTCACCCCTCCACTTT. Amino acids: CAWRGPGFHNSPLHF.

This chain joins TRBV28 and TRBJ1-2; 8 nucleotides match TRBD1. The germline gives CDR1 MDHEN, CDR2 SYDVKM. CDR3 size: 14 residues. V dropped 2 bases and J dropped 8; count of bases not matched to a gene: 7. The CDR3 DNA sequence: TGTGCCAGCAGTTTAAGGACAGGGAGCGACGGCTACACCTTC. Translation: CASSLRTGSDGYTF.